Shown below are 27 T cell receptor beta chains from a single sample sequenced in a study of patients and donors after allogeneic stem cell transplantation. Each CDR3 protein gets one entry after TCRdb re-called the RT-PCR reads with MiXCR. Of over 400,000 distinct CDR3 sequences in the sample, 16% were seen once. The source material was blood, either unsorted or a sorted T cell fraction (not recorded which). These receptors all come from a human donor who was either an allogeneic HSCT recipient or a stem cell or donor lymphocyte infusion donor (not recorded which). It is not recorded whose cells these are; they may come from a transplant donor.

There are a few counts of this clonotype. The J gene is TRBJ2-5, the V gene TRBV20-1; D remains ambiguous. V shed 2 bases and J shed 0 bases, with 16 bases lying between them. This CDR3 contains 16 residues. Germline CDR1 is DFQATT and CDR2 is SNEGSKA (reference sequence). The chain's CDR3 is CSARFRRTPNQETQYF. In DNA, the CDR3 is TGCAGTGCTAGATTCCGGAGAACACCGAACCAAGAGACCCAGTACTTC.

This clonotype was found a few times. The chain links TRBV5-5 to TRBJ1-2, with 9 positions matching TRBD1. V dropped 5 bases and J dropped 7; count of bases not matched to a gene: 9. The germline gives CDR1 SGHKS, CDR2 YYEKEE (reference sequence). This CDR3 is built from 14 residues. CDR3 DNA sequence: TGTGCCAGCAGTACGATGGGACAGGGCCTTGGCTACACCTTC. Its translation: CASSTMGQGLGYTF.

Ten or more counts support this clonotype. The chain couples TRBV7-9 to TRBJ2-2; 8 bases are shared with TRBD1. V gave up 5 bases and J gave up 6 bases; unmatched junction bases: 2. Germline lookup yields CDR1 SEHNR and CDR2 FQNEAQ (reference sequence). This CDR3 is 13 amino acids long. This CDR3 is CASSAQGAGELFF. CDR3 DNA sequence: TGTGCCAGCAGCGCACAGGGGGCCGGGGAGCTGTTTTTT.

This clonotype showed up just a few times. CDR3 sequence (DNA): TGTGCCAGCCTTAAGAACACTGAAGCTTTCTTT. It is translated as CASLKNTEAFF. The chain has TRBV6-5 and TRBJ1-1; D ambiguous. Germline V lookup: CDR1 MNHEY, CDR2 SVGAGI. V lost 8 bases, J lost 1 base, and 5 bases lay in between. This CDR3 contains 11 residues.

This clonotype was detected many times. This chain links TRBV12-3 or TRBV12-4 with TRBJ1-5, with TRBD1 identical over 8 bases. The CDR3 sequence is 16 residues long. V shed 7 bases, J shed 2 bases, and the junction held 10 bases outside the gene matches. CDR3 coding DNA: TGTGCCAGCACCCCTCAGGGGGCGATTGGCAATCAGCCCCAGCATTTT. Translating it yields CASTPQGAIGNQPQHF.

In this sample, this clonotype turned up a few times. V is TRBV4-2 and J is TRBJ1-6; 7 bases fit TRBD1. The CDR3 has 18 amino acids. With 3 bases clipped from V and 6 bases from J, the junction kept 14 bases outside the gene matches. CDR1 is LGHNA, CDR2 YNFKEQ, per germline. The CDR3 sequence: CASSHGQVLQIPNSPLHF. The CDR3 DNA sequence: TGTGCCAGCAGCCACGGACAGGTTCTGCAAATTCCTAATTCACCCCTCCACTTT.

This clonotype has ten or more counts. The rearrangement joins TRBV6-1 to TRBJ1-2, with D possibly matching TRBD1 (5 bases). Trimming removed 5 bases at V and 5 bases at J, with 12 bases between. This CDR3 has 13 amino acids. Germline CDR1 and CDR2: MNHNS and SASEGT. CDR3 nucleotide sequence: TGTGCCAGCAGTCGAGCACCAGGGTATGGCTACACCTTC. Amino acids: CASSRAPGYGYTF.

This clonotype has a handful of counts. The CDR3, as DNA: TGTGCCAGCAGCGAAGCTATCTTCCTAGCGGGGGAGGATACGCAGTATTTT. Translating it yields CASSEAIFLAGEDTQYF. This chain uses TRBV5-4 with TRBJ2-3, with 10 bases aligning to TRBD2. This CDR3 is built from 17 residues. Trimming at V came to 4 bases and at J to 6 bases, leaving 14 bases not matched to a gene. CDR1 is SGHNT and CDR2 is YYREEE in the germline V gene (reference sequence).

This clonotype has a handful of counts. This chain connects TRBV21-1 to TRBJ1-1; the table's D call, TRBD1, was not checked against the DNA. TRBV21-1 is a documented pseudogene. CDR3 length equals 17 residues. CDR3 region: CASSKEIRDSPWFVAFF. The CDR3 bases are TGTGCCAGCAGCAAAGAGATCCGGGACAGCCCTTGGTTCGTCGCTTTCTTT.

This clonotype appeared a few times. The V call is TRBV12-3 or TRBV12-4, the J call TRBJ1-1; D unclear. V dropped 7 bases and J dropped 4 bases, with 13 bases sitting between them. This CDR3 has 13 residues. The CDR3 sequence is CASTFTGVTEAFF. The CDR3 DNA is TGTGCCAGCACCTTTACCGGGGTCACTGAAGCTTTCTTT.

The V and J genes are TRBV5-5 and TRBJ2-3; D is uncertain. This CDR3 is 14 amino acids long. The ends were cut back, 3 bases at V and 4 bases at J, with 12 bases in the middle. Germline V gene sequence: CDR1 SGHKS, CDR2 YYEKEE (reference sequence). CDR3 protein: CASSSSDCADTQYF. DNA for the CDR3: TGTGCCAGCAGCTCCAGCGACTGCGCAGATACGCAGTATTTT.

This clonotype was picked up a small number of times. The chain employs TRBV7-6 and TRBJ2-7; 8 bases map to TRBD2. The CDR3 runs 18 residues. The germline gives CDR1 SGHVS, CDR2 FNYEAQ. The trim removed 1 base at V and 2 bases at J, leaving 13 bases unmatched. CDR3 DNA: TGTGCCAGCAGCTTAGGCCCCTTCCTGACGGGGGGGACCTACGAGCAGTACTTC. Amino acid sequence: CASSLGPFLTGGTYEQYF.

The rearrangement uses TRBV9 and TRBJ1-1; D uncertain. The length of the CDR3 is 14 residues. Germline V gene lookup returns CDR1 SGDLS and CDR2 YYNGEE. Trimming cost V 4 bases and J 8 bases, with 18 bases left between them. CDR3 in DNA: TGTGCCAGCAGCCTTCGAGACACCCGATGGGAAGCTTTCTTT. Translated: CASSLRDTRWEAFF.

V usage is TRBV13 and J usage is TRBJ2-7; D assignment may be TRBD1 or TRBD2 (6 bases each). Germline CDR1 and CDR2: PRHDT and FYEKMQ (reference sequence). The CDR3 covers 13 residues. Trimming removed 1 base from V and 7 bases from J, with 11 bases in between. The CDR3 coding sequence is TGTGCCAGCAGCTTAGAGGGGGGATGGGAGCAGTACTTC. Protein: CASSLEGGWEQYF.

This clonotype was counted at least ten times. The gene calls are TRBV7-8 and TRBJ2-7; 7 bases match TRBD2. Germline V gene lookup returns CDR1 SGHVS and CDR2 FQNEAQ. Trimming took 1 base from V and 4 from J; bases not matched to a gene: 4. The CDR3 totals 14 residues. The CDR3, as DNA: TGTGCCAGCAGCTTAGGGGCTAGCGGTTACGAGCAGTACTTC. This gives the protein CASSLGASGYEQYF.

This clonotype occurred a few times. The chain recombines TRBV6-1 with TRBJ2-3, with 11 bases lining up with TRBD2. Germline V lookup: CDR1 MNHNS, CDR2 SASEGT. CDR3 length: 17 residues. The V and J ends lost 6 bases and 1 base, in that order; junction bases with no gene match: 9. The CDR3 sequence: CASSDVKLAGGTDTQYF. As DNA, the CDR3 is TGTGCCAGCAGCGACGTCAAACTAGCGGGGGGCACAGATACGCAGTATTTT.

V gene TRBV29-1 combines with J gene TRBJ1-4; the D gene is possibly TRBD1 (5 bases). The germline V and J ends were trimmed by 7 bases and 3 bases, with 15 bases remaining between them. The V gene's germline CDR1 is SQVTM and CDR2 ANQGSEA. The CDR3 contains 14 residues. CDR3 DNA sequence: TGCAGCGGGGGGGAGGATATGTCTAATGAAAAACTGTTTTTT. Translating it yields CSGGEDMSNEKLFF.

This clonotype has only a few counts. The CDR3 region is CATSVSASSNTDTQYF. CDR3 DNA: TGTGCCACCAGTGTATCGGCCAGCTCAAACACAGATACGCAGTATTTT. The V call is TRBV24-1, the J call TRBJ2-3, with D uncertain. There are 16 residues in the CDR3. Germline CDR1 is KGHDR and CDR2 is SFDVKD. The V end was cut by 5 bases, the J end by 2 bases, with 16 bases between.

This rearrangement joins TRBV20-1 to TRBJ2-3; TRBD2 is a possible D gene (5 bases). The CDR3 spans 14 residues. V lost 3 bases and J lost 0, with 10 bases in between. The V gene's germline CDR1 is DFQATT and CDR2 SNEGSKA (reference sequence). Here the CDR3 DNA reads TGCAGTGCTAGTGAGCGGATAAGCACAGATACGCAGTATTTT. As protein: CSASERISTDTQYF.

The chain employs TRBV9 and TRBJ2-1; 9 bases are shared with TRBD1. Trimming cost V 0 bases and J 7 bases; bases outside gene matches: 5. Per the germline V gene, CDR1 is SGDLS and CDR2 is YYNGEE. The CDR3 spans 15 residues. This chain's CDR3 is CASSVGQGVTNEQFF. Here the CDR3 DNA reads TGTGCCAGCAGCGTAGGACAGGGGGTTACGAATGAGCAGTTCTTC.

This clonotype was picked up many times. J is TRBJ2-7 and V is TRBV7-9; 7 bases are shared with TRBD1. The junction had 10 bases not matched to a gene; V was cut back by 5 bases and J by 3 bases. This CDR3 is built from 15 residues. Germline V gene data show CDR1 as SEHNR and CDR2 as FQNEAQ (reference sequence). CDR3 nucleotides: TGTGCCAGCAGCCAGACAGGGTCCCCCCTCTACGAGCAGTACTTC. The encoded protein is CASSQTGSPLYEQYF.

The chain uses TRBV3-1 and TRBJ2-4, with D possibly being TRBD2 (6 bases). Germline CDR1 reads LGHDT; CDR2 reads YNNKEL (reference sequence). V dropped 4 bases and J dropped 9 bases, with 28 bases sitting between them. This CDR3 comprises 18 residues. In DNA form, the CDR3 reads TGTGCCAGCAGCCCGCGAAGCGTTAGCGGAGCACGAGAGAGCATTCAGTACTTC. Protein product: CASSPRSVSGARESIQYF. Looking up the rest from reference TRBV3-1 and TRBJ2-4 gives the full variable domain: DTAVSQTPKYLVTQMGNDKSIKCEQNLGHDTMYWYKQDSKKFLKIMFSYNNKELIINETVPNRFSPKSPDKAHLNLHINSLELGDSAVYFCASSPRSVSGARESIQYFGAGTRLSVL.

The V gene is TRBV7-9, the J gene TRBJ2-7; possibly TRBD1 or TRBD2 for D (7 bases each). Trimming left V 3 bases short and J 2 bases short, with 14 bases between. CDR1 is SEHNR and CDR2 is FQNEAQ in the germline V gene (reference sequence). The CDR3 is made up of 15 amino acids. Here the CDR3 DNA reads TGTGCCAGCAGCTTGTCAGGGGGAGGGACCTACGAGCAGTACTTC. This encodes CASSLSGGGTYEQYF.

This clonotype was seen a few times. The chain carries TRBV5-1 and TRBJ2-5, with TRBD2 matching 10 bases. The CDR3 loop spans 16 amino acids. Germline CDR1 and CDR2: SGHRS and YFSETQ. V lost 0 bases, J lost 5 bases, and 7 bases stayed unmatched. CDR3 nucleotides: TGCGCCAGCAGCTTGGAAAGCGGGAGGGCCCGGGAGACCCAGTACTTC. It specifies CASSLESGRARETQYF.

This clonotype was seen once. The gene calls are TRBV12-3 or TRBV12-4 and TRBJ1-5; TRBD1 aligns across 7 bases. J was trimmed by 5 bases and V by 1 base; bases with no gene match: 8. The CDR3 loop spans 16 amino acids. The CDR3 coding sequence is TGTGCCAGCAGTTTAGTCGTCAGGGGGGTGGATCAGCCCCAGCATTTT. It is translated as CASSLVVRGVDQPQHF.

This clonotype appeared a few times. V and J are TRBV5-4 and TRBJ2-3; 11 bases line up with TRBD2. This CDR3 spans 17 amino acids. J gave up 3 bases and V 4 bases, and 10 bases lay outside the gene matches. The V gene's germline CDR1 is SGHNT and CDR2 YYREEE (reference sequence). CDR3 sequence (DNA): TGTGCCAGCAGCCCCCATAGCGGGGGGGCCGAAACAGATACGCAGTATTTT. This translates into CASSPHSGGAETDTQYF. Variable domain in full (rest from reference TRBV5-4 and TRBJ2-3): ETGVTQSPTHLIKTRGQQVTLRCSSQSGHNTVSWYQQALGQGPQFIFQYYREEENGRGNFPPRFSGLQFPNYSSELNVNALELDDSALYLCASSPHSGGAETDTQYFGPGTRLTVL.

The CDR3 DNA reads as TGTGCCAGCACCCTACCTGGGACAGGTATCGGGGAGCTGTTTTTT. Residues: CASTLPGTGIGELFF. The rearrangement links TRBV12-3 or TRBV12-4 to TRBJ2-2; 8 positions match TRBD1. Unmatched junction bases numbered 11, after V lost 7 bases and J lost 7 bases. The CDR3 covers 15 residues.